The rows below give T cell receptor beta chains drawn from one sample of a study of blood T cell repertoires in COVID-19. Method: immunoSEQ multiplex PCR; TCRdb's copy keeps in-frame clones and lacks some. The profile shows 130,000 to 150,000 clones, roughly 90% of them singletons. The sequencing sample was made of peripheral blood. The receptors derive from a human donor in a cohort sampled during active COVID-19. The CDR3 runs from the conserved cysteine through the conserved F or W. D genes are given only for firm matches. Size tells how often a clone was seen (once, few, many) or the class of an expanded clone, and some rows leave it out.

j_call clone_size v_call d_call cdr3_aa cdr3_nt
TRBJ1-2 NA TRBV27 NA CASSMYAGAFNYGYTF TGTGCCAGCAGCATGTATGCAGGGGCCTTTAACTATGGCTACACCTTC
TRBJ1-6 NA TRBV7-2 NA CASSLGGQASYNSPLHF TGTGCCAGCAGCTTAGGAGGGCAGGCCTCCTATAATTCACCCCTCCACTTT
TRBJ2-2 NA TRBV7-9 NA CASSRGNNFANTGELFF TGTGCCAGCAGCCGAGGGAACAATTTTGCGAACACCGGGGAGCTGTTTTTT
TRBJ1-6 NA TRBV20-1 NA CSASGQPNSPLHF TGCAGTGCTAGTGGACAGCCTAATTCACCCCTCCACTTT
TRBJ1-4 NA TRBV7-9 NA CASSFLGGSYEKLFF TGTGCCAGCAGCTTCTTAGGGGGAAGTTATGAAAAACTGTTTTTT
TRBJ2-1 NA TRBV11-2 TRBD2 CASSLTSGFHNEQFF TGTGCCAGCAGCTTGACTAGCGGCTTTCACAATGAGCAGTTCTTC
TRBJ1-6 NA TRBV6-2/TRBV6-3 TRBD1 CASSQDRGNSPLHF TGTGCCAGCAGTCAAGACAGGGGCAATTCACCCCTCCACTTT
TRBJ2-5 NA TRBV28 TRBD1 CASTLGIGDRGETQYF TGTGCCAGTACATTAGGGATCGGGGACAGGGGAGAGACCCAGTACTTC
TRBJ1-1 NA TRBV7-8 NA CASSPHPGLPTGAFF TGTGCCAGCAGCCCACATCCGGGACTCCCGACGGGAGCTTTCTTT
TRBJ2-3 NA TRBV18 NA CASSPPASRTDTQYF TGTGCCAGCTCACCACCGGCTAGCCGGACAGATACGCAGTATTTT
TRBJ2-3 NA TRBV7-2 TRBD1 CASSPDRGHTDTQYF TGTGCCAGCAGTCCGGACAGGGGTCACACAGATACGCAGTATTTT
TRBJ2-1 once TRBV5-4 TRBD1 CASSPRQGGLNEQFF TGTGCCAGCAGCCCGCGACAGGGGGGACTGAATGAGCAGTTCTTC
TRBJ2-1 once TRBV24-1 TRBD2 CATSHAGGGNNEQFF TGTGCCACCAGCCACGCCGGCGGGGGGAACAATGAGCAGTTCTTC
TRBJ1-2 NA TRBV5-4 NA CASSLEGVGGYTF TGTGCCAGCAGCTTGGAGGGGGTCGGCGGCTACACCTTC
TRBJ1-6 NA TRBV5-4 TRBD1 CATLGQGANSPLHF TGTGCCACCCTCGGACAGGGGGCGAATTCACCCCTCCACTTT
TRBJ2-2 NA TRBV5-1 NA CASSLGQSNTGELFF TGCGCCAGCAGCTTGGGACAGTCGAACACCGGGGAGCTGTTTTTT
TRBJ2-7 NA TRBV2 TRBD1 CASSEWDRVKGGQYF TGTGCCAGCAGTGAATGGGACAGGGTTAAGGGCGGGCAGTACTTC
TRBJ1-5 NA TRBV19 TRBD1 CASSTTHRGQNQPQHF TGTGCCAGTAGTACGACTCACAGGGGCCAAAATCAGCCCCAGCATTTT
TRBJ1-2 NA TRBV28 TRBD1 CASSAHIDRGREGYTF TGTGCCAGCAGTGCTCATATAGACAGGGGGCGAGAGGGCTACACCTTC
TRBJ2-5 NA TRBV29-1 TRBD2 CSTRLAQETQYF TGCAGCACCCGACTAGCCCAAGAGACCCAGTACTTC
TRBJ1-6 few TRBV19 TRBD1 CASSIRTGLSSPLHF TGTGCCAGTAGTATAAGGACAGGTCTAAGCTCACCCCTCCACTTT
TRBJ1-1 NA TRBV4-1 NA CASSQVRDTEAFF TGCGCCAGCAGCCAAGTCAGGGACACTGAAGCTTTCTTT
TRBJ2-1 NA TRBV4-1 TRBD2 CASSQLTSGNNEQFF TGCGCCAGCAGCCAATTAACTAGCGGGAACAATGAGCAGTTCTTC
TRBJ1-2 NA TRBV7-9 NA CASSLDGRALGGYTF TGTGCCAGCAGCTTAGATGGCAGGGCCCTGGGGGGCTACACCTTC
TRBJ2-7 NA TRBV9 TRBD1 CASSPRQGALEEQYF TGTGCCAGCAGCCCTCGACAGGGGGCCTTGGAGGAGCAGTACTTC
TRBJ2-1 once TRBV27 NA CALDRSNEQFF TGCGCCTTAGACCGGAGCAATGAGCAGTTCTTC
TRBJ2-1 NA TRBV11-2 NA CASAGRGYNEQFF TGTGCCAGCGCTGGTCGGGGCTACAATGAGCAGTTCTTC
TRBJ2-1 NA TRBV7-6 TRBD2 CASSSGLGRYNEQFF TGTGCCAGCAGCTCAGGACTAGGACGCTACAATGAGCAGTTCTTC
TRBJ2-1 NA TRBV5-1 TRBD1 CASSLRQGIYNEQFF TGCGCCAGCAGCTTAAGACAGGGGATCTACAATGAGCAGTTCTTC
TRBJ2-3 NA TRBV5-1 TRBD2 CASSYTGTSGTDTQYF TGCGCCAGCAGCTACACAGGGACTAGCGGTACAGATACGCAGTATTTT
TRBJ2-7 NA TRBV2 NA CASSDRAGPGYEQYF TGTGCCAGCAGTGATAGGGCAGGGCCCGGCTACGAGCAGTACTTC
TRBJ2-7 NA TRBV11-1 NA CASSLGPRSIGEQYF TGTGCCAGCAGCTTAGGTCCCCGGTCAATTGGCGAGCAGTACTTC
TRBJ2-2 NA TRBV9 NA CASSVRGTGELFF TGTGCCAGCAGCGTAAGGGGCACCGGGGAGCTGTTTTTT
TRBJ1-2 NA TRBV15 TRBD1 CATSRDQGAFIPLGYTF TGTGCCACCAGCAGAGATCAGGGGGCTTTTATCCCACTAGGCTACACCTTC
TRBJ2-5 NA TRBV6-5 NA CASSPGGPETQYF TGTGCCAGCAGTCCAGGAGGACCGGAGACCCAGTACTTC
TRBJ2-1 NA TRBV19 NA CASSIDGSGSYNEQFF TGTGCCAGTAGTATAGACGGTAGCGGATCCTACAATGAGCAGTTCTTC
TRBJ1-2 NA TRBV18 TRBD1 CASSPTPKQGLGLYTF TGTGCCAGCTCACCCACGCCGAAACAGGGGTTAGGGCTCTACACCTTC
TRBJ1-4 NA TRBV5-1 TRBD1 CASSLTGQENEKLFF TGCGCCAGCAGCTTGACCGGACAGGAGAATGAAAAACTGTTTTTT
TRBJ1-2 NA TRBV28 NA CASVSRGYGYTF TGTGCCAGCGTGTCCAGGGGTTATGGCTACACCTTC
TRBJ1-2 once TRBV5-1 TRBD1 CASSLEGTGNGYTF TGCGCCAGCAGCCTGGAGGGGACAGGGAATGGCTACACCTTC